What follows are 10 T cell receptor beta chains derived from one specimen sequenced in a study of persistence of HIV-infected CD4 T cells. Antigens for these TCRs are unknown. The stimulus was an HIV-1 Gag 15-mer peptide pool, 0.85 to 1 ug/peptide/mL. Memory cells lacking CD40L and CD69 with high CD45RO were sorted. This was the immunoSEQ version 4 assay in survey mode. The repertoire was sequenced with immunoSEQ multiplex PCR; TCRdb's copy has only in-frame clones and lacks some. Here the sample spans around 35,000 clones, 75% to 85% being singletons. The specimen comprised cultured CD4+ T cells from PBMCs, sampled from a patient who received antiretroviral therapy. The receptors originated from an adult with HIV. The donor label of this sample is uncertain.

The chain joins TRBV7-3 to TRBJ2-3; TRBD2 might be the D (5 bases). Between the trimmed V and J ends, which lost 3 bases and 3 bases, there was a span of 7 bases. The CDR3 sequence is 13 residues long. Germline V gene data show CDR1 as SGHTA and CDR2 as FQGTGA. CDR3 sequence: CASSFRRTDTQYF. DNA for the CDR3: TGTGCCAGCAGCTTCCGGAGGACAGATACGCAGTATTTT.

The V call is TRBV3-1 (or the pseudogene TRBV3-2), the J call TRBJ2-4; D perhaps matches TRBD1 (5 bases). The CDR3 runs 15 residues. Trimming stripped 0 bases from V and 7 bases from J, with 13 bases between. Germline V gene data show CDR1 as LGHDT and CDR2 as YNNKEL (reference sequence). For the CDR3, the DNA is TGTGCCAGCAGCCAAGATTCGAACAGGCGCAACATTCAGTACTTC. Its protein product is CASSQDSNRRNIQYF.

V is TRBV5-5 and J is TRBJ1-3, with a tentative D call TRBD1 (5 bases). In germline, CDR1 is SGHKS, CDR2 YYEKEE (reference sequence). The CDR3 runs 16 residues. V dropped 4 bases and J dropped 0 bases, with 14 bases sitting between them. The DNA for the CDR3 is TGTGCCAGCAGCCACCGTGAGGGACTCTCTGGAAACACCATATATTTT. This translates into CASSHREGLSGNTIYF. The entire variable domain, with the rest obtained from reference TRBV5-5 and TRBJ1-3, is as follows: DAGVTQSPTHLIKTRGQQVTLRCSPISGHKSVSWYQQVLGQGPQFIFQYYEKEERGRGNFPDRFSARQFPNYSSELNVNALLLGDSALYLCASSHREGLSGNTIYFGEGSWLTVV.

This chain links TRBV29-1 with TRBJ1-2, with TRBD1 matching 7 bases. Germline V gene data show CDR1 as SQVTM and CDR2 as ANQGSEA. This CDR3 region has 12 residues. The J segment lost 4 bases and the V segment lost 4 bases, leaving 3 bases of the junction unmatched. The DNA of the CDR3 is TGCAGCGTTGCAGGGGGGATCTATGGCTACACCTTC. It encodes CSVAGGIYGYTF.

V is TRBV24-1 and J is TRBJ1-1, with D possibly matching TRBD1 (5 bases). CDR1 and CDR2 (germline): KGHDR, SFDVKD. V was shortened by 3 bases and J by 5 bases, with 15 bases between the two germline ends. The CDR3 totals 15 residues. The CDR3 DNA reads TGTGCCACCAGTGATCACGCGGGACCGGCTACTGAAGCTTTCTTT. Encoded protein: CATSDHAGPATEAFF.

The V call is TRBV24-1, the J call TRBJ2-1; the match to TRBD1 covers 10 bases. CDR3 length: 16 amino acids. V gave up 4 bases and J gave up 8 bases; unmatched junction bases: 10. CDR1 is KGHDR and CDR2 is SFDVKD in the germline V gene. The CDR3 bases are TGTGCCACCAGTGACAGTGACAGGGGGCACAGGGATGAGCAGTTCTTC. Its translation: CATSDSDRGHRDEQFF.

The V gene is TRBV25-1, the J gene TRBJ2-5; the D call may be TRBD1 or TRBD2 (5 bases each). V was clipped by 5 bases and J by 1 base, with 14 bases between them. The germline V gene encodes CDR1 MGHDK and CDR2 SYGVNS. This CDR3 has 15 amino acids. Here the CDR3 reads CASSPRAGLQETQYF. The DNA for the CDR3 is TGTGCCAGCAGTCCCAGGGCGGGTCTCCAAGAGACCCAGTACTTC.

This CDR3 reads CASNTGTGYNSPLHF. CDR3 coding DNA: TGTGCCAGCAACACCGGGACAGGGTATAATTCACCCCTCCACTTT. The rearrangement links TRBV7-2 to TRBJ1-6, with 9 positions matching TRBD1. CDR1 and CDR2 from the germline V gene are SGHTA and FQGNSA. V lost 7 bases and J lost 4; bases outside the gene matches: 5. The length of the CDR3 is 15 residues.

This chain joins TRBV2 and TRBJ1-1; D call uncertain. Germline CDR1 and CDR2: SNHLY and FYNNEI. The V and J ends lost 6 bases and 10 bases respectively, with 15 bases between them. This CDR3 has 12 residues. The chain's CDR3 is CASSERLLAAFF. The DNA of the CDR3 is TGTGCCAGCAGCGAGAGACTCCTGGCAGCTTTCTTT.

The chain has TRBV6-5 and TRBJ1-1; the D gene is possibly TRBD1 (5 bases). V lost 6 bases and J 6 bases, leaving 17 bases between the germline ends. The germline gives CDR1 MNHEY, CDR2 SVGAGI. This CDR3 comprises 14 residues. CDR3 in amino acids: CASRPQWGGPEAFF. The DNA for the CDR3 is TGTGCCAGCAGACCGCAGTGGGGGGGACCTGAAGCTTTCTTT.